This T cell receptor (beta chain) was profiled in a study of blood T cell repertoires in COVID-19. About the study: The samples span acute and convalescent COVID-19 from the United States, Italy and Spain. PBMCs, B-cell-depleted T cells, or T cells provided the cDNA or gDNA that made up the material.

Per the authors' pipeline: Reference gene primer amplification yielded estimated nucleated cell counts. Clones were read by immunoSEQ multiplex PCR, and TCRdb kept only the in-frame ones, dropping some. V, J and clone size are those of that table, while D and trimming were read from the DNA. The sample yields 150,000 or so clones, 87% seen once. The CDR3 spans 14 residues. In germline, CDR1 is LNHDA, CDR2 SQIVND (reference sequence). V dropped 3 bases and J dropped 4 bases, with 12 bases sitting between them. The recovered donors of Cohort 3 showed two negative PCRs, clearance, or symptom resolution. The receptor comes from a woman between 45 and 65 years old who had recovered from COVID-19. The V and J genes are TRBV19 and TRBJ2-5; D is uncertain. Sequenced input: PBMCs or T cells enriched from blood (not recorded which). The CDR3 sequence is CASSISLEPETQYF. CDR3 coding DNA: TGTGCCAGTAGTATCTCTCTTGAGCCAGAGACCCAGTACTTC.